One sample yielded the 5 T cell receptor beta chains listed below, sequenced in a study of blood T cell repertoires in COVID-19 (dated by TCRdb to between 2020 and 2021). The method behind the library was the immunoSEQ multiplex PCR assay. TCRdb holds this immuneACCESS table with in-frame rearrangements only. Some clones are missing; in checked studies, unresolved V genes explain under half, and the rest has no known cause. The sample table records 200,000 to 250,000 clones; roughly 84% of these occur just once. The ten largest account for 2% to 2.5% of the sample. The sequencing sample was made of peripheral blood. Receptor source: a woman aged 40-49 years who had recovered from COVID-19.

In DNA form, the CDR3 reads TGCGCCAGCAGCCGAGACCCCAGCAGCGGCTCTGGAAACACCATATATTTT. Amino acids: CASSRDPSSGSGNTIYF. The chain has TRBV4-3 and TRBJ1-3; no reliable D call. V was shortened by 4 bases and J by 0 bases, with 16 bases between the two germline ends. From germline, CDR1 is LGHNA and CDR2 YSLEER. The CDR3 consists of 17 residues.

The V and J genes are TRBV18 and TRBJ2-1; 14 positions match TRBD2. With V trimmed by 6 bases and J by 6 bases, 10 bases remained unmatched. Germline V gene data show CDR1 as KGHSH and CDR2 as LQKENI. The CDR3 has 17 residues. The CDR3 sequence is CASSKGTSGRGVNEQFF. Here the CDR3 DNA reads TGTGCCAGCTCGAAGGGGACTAGCGGGAGAGGGGTCAATGAGCAGTTCTTC.

The chain is built from TRBV18 and TRBJ1-4; 8 bases are shared with TRBD1. From germline, CDR1 is KGHSH and CDR2 LQKENI. V trimming: 2 bases; J trimming: 7 bases; junction bases outside the gene matches: 6. The CDR3 covers 15 residues. The DNA for the CDR3 is TGTGCCAGCTCACCAATGGACAGGGTGACTGAAAAACTGTTTTTT. Translation gives CASSPMDRVTEKLFF.

This clone came up once. This chain uses TRBV30 with TRBJ2-7; tentatively, D is TRBD1 (6 bases). Germline V lookup: CDR1 GTSNPN, CDR2 SVGIG (reference sequence). This CDR3 has 17 amino acids. The V and J ends lost 3 bases and 2 bases respectively, with 23 bases between them. The CDR3 DNA follows: TGTGCCTGGAGGGGCAGTAACAGGGACGGTCAGACCTACGAGCAGTACTTC. This translates into CAWRGSNRDGQTYEQYF.

The DNA of the CDR3 is TGTGCCTGGAGATTGGTAGCGGGCACAGATACGCAGTATTTT. The encoded protein is CAWRLVAGTDTQYF. V gene TRBV30 combines with J gene TRBJ2-3; perhaps TRBD2 as D (6 bases). The CDR3 has 14 amino acids. From germline, CDR1 is GTSNPN and CDR2 SVGIG (reference sequence). Trimming left V 3 bases short and J 1 base short, with 11 bases between.